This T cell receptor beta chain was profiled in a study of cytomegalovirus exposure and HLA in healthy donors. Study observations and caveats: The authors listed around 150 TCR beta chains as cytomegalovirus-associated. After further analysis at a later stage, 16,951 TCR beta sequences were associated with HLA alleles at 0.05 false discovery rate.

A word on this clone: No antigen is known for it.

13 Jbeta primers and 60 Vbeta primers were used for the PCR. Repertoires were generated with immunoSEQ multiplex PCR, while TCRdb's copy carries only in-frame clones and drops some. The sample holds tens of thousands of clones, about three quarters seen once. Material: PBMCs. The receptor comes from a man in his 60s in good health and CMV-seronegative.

The CDR3 region is CASSATIGTSGNQETQYF. CDR3 DNA: TGTGCCAGCAGCGCGACGATAGGGACTAGCGGGAACCAAGAGACCCAGTACTTC. This chain connects TRBV9 to TRBJ2-5; 13 nucleotides align to TRBD2. Trimming removed 3 bases from V and 0 bases from J; junction bases left unmatched: 8. Germline lookup yields CDR1 SGDLS and CDR2 YYNGEE. The CDR3 is made up of 18 amino acids. Supplemented by reference TRBV9 and TRBJ2-5, the full variable domain reads DSGVTQTPKHLITATGQRVTLRCSPRSGDLSVYWYQQSLDQGLQFLIQYYNGEERAKGNILERFSAQQFPDLHSELNLSSLELGDSALYFCASSATIGTSGNQETQYFGPGTRLLVL.